This TCR beta chain was identified in a study of radiation and T cells in renal cell carcinoma. About the study: Nephrectomy followed 15 Gy stereotactic body radiation by 4 weeks. Findings and caveats of the study: Top tumor clonotypes rose in blood 2 weeks post-radiation, then contracted. No pretreatment tumor biopsies were available for baseline clonotypes.

Remarks on this clone: Its target is not known.

Sequencing used immunoSEQ multiplex PCR; TCRdb keeps in-frame clones, though not all of them. The table records some 120,000 clones, 70% to 90% of them present only once. Time point noted: blood 2 weeks post-SBRT. Treatment indicated: 15 Gy SBRT to primary tumor, nephrectomy 4 weeks later. The tumor was a clear cell renal cell carcinoma. Germline loops: CDR1 MGHRA, CDR2 YSYEKL. V lost 1 base to trimming and J lost 1 base, with 10 bases between them. The CDR3 spans 16 residues. The TCR sequence derives from a woman aged 70-85 years with renal cell carcinoma. The sample here was blood, taken from a patient whose treatment included radiotherapy and nephrectomy. The gene calls are TRBV4-1 and TRBJ2-2; D uncertain. The CDR3 nucleotides read TGCGCCAGCAGCCAAGTTGTACGAATGAACACCGGGGAGCTGTTTTTT. Its translation: CASSQVVRMNTGELFF.